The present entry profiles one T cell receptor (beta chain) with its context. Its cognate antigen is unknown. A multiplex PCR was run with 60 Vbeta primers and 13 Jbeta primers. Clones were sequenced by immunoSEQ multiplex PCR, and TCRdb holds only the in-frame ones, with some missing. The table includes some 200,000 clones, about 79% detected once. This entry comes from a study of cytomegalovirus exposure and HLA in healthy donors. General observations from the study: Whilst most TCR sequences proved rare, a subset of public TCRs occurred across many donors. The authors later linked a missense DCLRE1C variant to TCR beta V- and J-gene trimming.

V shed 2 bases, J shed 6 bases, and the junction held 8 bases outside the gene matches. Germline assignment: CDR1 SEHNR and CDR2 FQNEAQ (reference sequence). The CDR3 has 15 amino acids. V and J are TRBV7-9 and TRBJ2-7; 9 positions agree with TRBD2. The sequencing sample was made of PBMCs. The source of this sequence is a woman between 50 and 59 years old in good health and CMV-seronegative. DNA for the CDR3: TGTGCCAGCAGCTTAATTGGGGCTAGCGGGACCGAGCAGTACTTC. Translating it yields CASSLIGASGTEQYF. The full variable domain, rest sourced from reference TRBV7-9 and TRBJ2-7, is DTGVSQNPRHKITKRGQNVTFRCDPISEHNRLYWYRQTLGQGPEFLTYFQNEAQLEKSRLLSDRFSAERPKGSFSTLEIQRTEQGDSAMYLCASSLIGASGTEQYFGPGTRLTVT.